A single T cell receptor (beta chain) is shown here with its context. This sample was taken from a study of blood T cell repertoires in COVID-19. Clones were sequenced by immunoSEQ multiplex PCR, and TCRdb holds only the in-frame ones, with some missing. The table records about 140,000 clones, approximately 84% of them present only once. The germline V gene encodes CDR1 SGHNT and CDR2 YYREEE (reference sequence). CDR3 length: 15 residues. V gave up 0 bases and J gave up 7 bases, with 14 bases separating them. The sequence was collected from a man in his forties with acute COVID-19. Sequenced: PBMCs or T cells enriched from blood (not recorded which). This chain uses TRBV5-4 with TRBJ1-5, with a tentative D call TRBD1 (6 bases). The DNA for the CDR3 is TGTGCCAGCAGCTTGGGGACAGAACTGGAGCAGCCCCAGCATTTT. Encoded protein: CASSLGTELEQPQHF.